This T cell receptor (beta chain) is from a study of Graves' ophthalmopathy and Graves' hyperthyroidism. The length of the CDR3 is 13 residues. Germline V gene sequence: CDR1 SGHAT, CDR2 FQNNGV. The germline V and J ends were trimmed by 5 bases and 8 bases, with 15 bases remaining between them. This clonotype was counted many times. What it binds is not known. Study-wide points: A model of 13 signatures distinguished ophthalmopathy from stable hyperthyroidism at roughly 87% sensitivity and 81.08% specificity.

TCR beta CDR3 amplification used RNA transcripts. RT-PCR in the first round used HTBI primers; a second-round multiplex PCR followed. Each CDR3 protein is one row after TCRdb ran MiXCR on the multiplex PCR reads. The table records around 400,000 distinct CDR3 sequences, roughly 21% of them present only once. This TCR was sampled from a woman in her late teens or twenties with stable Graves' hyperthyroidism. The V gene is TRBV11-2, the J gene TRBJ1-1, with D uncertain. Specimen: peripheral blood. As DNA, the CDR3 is TGTGCCAGCAGCCCCGTTGGGCTCTCCGAAGCTTTCTTT. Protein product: CASSPVGLSEAFF.